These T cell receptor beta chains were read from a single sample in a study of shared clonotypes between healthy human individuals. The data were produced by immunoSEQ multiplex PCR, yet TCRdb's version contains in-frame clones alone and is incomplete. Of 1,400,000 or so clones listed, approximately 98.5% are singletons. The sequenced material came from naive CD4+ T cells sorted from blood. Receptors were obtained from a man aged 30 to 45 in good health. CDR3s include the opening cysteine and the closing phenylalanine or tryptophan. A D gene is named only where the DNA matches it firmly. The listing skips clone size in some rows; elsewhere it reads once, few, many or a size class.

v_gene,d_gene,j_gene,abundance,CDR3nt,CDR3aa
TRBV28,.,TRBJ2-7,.,TGTGCCAGCAGTTCAAATTACTACGAGCAGTACTTC,CASSSNYYEQYF
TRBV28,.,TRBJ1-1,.,TGTGCCAGCAGTTTTATGACAGGACGCCGGGGTGAAGCTTTCTTT,CASSFMTGRRGEAFF
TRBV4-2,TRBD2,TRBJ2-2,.,TGTGCCAGCAGCCAAGATAGTCTAGCGGGAACCACCGGGGAGCTGTTTTTT,CASSQDSLAGTTGELFF
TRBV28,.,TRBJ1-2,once,TGTGCCAGCAGTTTATTAGACAGCCTCTATGGCTACACCTTC,CASSLLDSLYGYTF
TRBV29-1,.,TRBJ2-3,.,TGCAGCGTTGTGGCGGAGACAGATACGCAGTATTTT,CSVVAETDTQYF
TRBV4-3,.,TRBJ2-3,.,TGCGCCAGCAGCCAAGATCCCAACAGGGCGAGGACAGATACGCAGTATTTT,CASSQDPNRARTDTQYF
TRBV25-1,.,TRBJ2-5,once,TGTGCCAGCAGTGAATCGAGGGTTCTGGAGACCCAGTACTTC,CASSESRVLETQYF
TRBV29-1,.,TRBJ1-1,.,TGCAGCGTTGACCGGCAGACGCAGAACACTGAAGCTTTCTTT,CSVDRQTQNTEAFF
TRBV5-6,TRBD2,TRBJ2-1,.,TGTGCCAGCAGCCTGGGACTAGCGGGGTACAATGAGCAGTTCTTC,CASSLGLAGYNEQFF
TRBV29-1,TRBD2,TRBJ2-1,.,TGCAGCGTTGTCCCGTGGACTAGCGGGAGCTACAATGAGCAGTTCTTC,CSVVPWTSGSYNEQFF
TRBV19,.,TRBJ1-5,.,TGTGCCAGTAGTAGGTCTCAGGGTAGCAATCAGCCCCAGCATTTT,CASSRSQGSNQPQHF
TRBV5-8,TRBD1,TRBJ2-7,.,TGTGCCAGCAGCTTGGGGGGACAGTCAGGATTCTACGAGCAGTACTTC,CASSLGGQSGFYEQYF
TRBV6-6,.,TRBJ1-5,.,TGTGCCAGCAGTCATCCAAATCAGCCCCAGCATTTT,CASSHPNQPQHF
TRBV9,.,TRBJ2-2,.,TGTGCCAGCAGCGTAGGGGTGGGAGAGGACACCGGGGAGCTGTTTTTT,CASSVGVGEDTGELFF
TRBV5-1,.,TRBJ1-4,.,TGCGCCAGCAGCTTGACCCCCATGCAGGGGAATCATAATGAAAAACTGTTTTTT,CASSLTPMQGNHNEKLFF
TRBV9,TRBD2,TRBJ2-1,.,TGTGCCAGCAGCGGACTAGCGGGAGGGGCCAATGAGCAGTTCTTC,CASSGLAGGANEQFF
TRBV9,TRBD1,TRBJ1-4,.,TGTGCCAGCAGCGTACAAGGGACAGGGGCTTTTGAAAAACTGTTTTTT,CASSVQGTGAFEKLFF
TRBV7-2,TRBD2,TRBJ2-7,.,TGTGCCAGCAGAGGGACTAGCGGAAGCTCCTACGAGCAGTACTTC,CASRGTSGSSYEQYF
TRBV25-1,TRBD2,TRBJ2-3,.,TGTGCCAGCAGAACTAGCGGGAGCACAGATACGCAGTATTTT,CASRTSGSTDTQYF
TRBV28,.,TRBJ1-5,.,TGTGCCAGCAGTGACAGGACCAATCAGCCCCAGCATTTT,CASSDRTNQPQHF
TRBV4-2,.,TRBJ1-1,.,TGTGCCAGCAGCCAAGAGGTGGGGGGAGCTTTCTTT,CASSQEVGGAFF
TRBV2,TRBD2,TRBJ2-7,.,TGTGCCAGCGGGGGACTAGTGGGCTACGAGCAGTACTTC,CASGGLVGYEQYF
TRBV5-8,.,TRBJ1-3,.,TGTGCCAGCAGCTTGGAATTCGGTCGGACTACCGTCAAAAAGGTCCCGCTATTT,CASSLEFGRTTVKKVPLF
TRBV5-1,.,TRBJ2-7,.,TGCGCCAGCAGCTTGGGACCCTCACCTTTCTACGAGCAGTACTTC,CASSLGPSPFYEQYF
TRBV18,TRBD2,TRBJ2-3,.,TGTGCCAGCTCACCCTTAGCGGGAGGTACAGATACGCAGTATTTT,CASSPLAGGTDTQYF
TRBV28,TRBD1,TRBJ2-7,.,TGTGCCAGCACGGGACAGGTCAGCGAGCAGTACTTC,CASTGQVSEQYF
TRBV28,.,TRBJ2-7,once,TGTGCCAGCAATCACCCGGGACTTCCATACGAGCAGTACTTC,CASNHPGLPYEQYF
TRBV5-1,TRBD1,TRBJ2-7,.,TGCGCCAGCAGCTTGGACACAGGGGGCGAGCAGTACTTC,CASSLDTGGEQYF
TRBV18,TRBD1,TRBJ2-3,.,TGTGCCAGCTCACCCACGCCGGGACAGGAGTCAGATACGCAGTATTTT,CASSPTPGQESDTQYF
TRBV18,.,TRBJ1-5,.,TGTGCCAGCTCACCACCGGGGCCCTCGCTCCAGCCCCAGCATTTT,CASSPPGPSLQPQHF
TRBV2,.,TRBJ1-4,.,TGTGCCAGCAGCGCCGGGTGGGGTGAAAAACTGTTTTTT,CASSAGWGEKLFF
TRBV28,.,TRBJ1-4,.,TGTGCCAGCAGTTTAGGAGGCGGGACTAATGAAAAACTGTTTTTT,CASSLGGGTNEKLFF
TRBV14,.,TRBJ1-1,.,TGTGCCAGCAGCCCTCAGTACGACACTGAAGCTTTCTTT,CASSPQYDTEAFF
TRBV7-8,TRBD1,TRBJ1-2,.,TGTGCCAGCAGCTCGCATGCTGTCACAGGGGCCCTCTTAGTGAATTACTATGGCTACACCTTC,CASSSHAVTGALLVNYYGYTF
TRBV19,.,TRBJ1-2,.,TGTGCCAGTAGTCTCACCGGGGCGGGTGGCTACACCTTC,CASSLTGAGGYTF
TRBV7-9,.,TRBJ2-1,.,TGTGCCAGCAGCTTAGAAGTATACAATGAGCAGTTCTTC,CASSLEVYNEQFF
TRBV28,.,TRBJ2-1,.,TGTGCCAGCAGTTTCCCTCCGGGACTCAATGAGCAGTTCTTC,CASSFPPGLNEQFF
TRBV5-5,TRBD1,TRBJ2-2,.,TGTGCCAGCAGCTTGGGTGGGACAGCTAACACCGGGGAGCTGTTTTTT,CASSLGGTANTGELFF
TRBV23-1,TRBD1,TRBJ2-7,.,TGCGCCAGCAGTCGATGGGACAGCCCCTACGAGCAGTACTTC,CASSRWDSPYEQYF
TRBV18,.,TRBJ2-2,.,TGTGCCAGCTCACCAAGGAGGACGGCGGACACGAACACCGGGGAGCTGTTTTTT,CASSPRRTADTNTGELFF
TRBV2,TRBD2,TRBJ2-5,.,TGTGCCAGCAGTGAGTTCGGACTAGGGGAAGAGACCCAGTACTTC,CASSEFGLGEETQYF
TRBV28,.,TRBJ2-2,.,TGTGCCAGCAACCCCGGGGACACCAAAAACACCGGGGAGCTGTTTTTT,CASNPGDTKNTGELFF
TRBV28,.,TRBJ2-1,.,TGTGCCAGCAGTTTCCGGACCTCATCCTACAATGAGCAGTTCTTC,CASSFRTSSYNEQFF
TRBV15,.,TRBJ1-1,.,TGTGCCACCAGCGAACAGGGACTGAACACTGAAGCTTTCTTT,CATSEQGLNTEAFF
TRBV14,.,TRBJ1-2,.,TGTGCCAGCAGCCAAGATTTCTACTATGGCTACACCTTC,CASSQDFYYGYTF
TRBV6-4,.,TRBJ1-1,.,TGTGCCAGCCTAGAGGGGGTGAACACTGAAGCTTTCTTT,CASLEGVNTEAFF
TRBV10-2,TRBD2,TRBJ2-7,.,TGCGCCAGCAGTGGCGGGACTATCACTTCCGAGCAGTACTTC,CASSGGTITSEQYF
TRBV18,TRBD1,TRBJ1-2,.,TGTGCCAGCTCACCCCGGGACAGGGGGCGAAGTGACTATGGCTACACCTTC,CASSPRDRGRSDYGYTF
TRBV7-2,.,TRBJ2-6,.,TGTGCCAGCAGCTTGGAATTTTGGTCATCTGGGGCCAACGTCCTGACTTTC,CASSLEFWSSGANVLTF
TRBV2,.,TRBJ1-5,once,TGTGCCAGCAGGATCAATCAGCCCCAGCATTTT,CASRINQPQHF
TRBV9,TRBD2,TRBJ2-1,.,TGTGCCAGCAGCGTAGGTGCGGGAGGGCCGCTCTTC,CASSVGAGGPLF
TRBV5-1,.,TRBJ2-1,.,TGCGCCAGCAGCTCGTACGGGACAAGCCTCAATGAGCAGTTCTTC,CASSSYGTSLNEQFF
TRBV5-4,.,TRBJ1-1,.,TGTGCCAGCAGCCCGGGGGGGGCCCCGTCCACTGAAGCTTTCTTT,CASSPGGAPSTEAFF
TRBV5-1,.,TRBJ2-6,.,TGCGCCAGCAAGATCAATCCTGGGGCCAACGTCCTGACTTTC,CASKINPGANVLTF
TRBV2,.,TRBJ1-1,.,TGTGCCAGCAGTCCGATCATGAACACTGAAGCTTTCTTT,CASSPIMNTEAFF